This record looks at one T cell receptor (beta chain) sequence and its context. Systemic immunosuppression or autoimmune disease history was grounds to exclude patients. This specimen comes from a study of OX40 agonist ivuxolimab in advanced cancers. About the study: Ivuxolimab, which patients received intravenously every 2 weeks, was dosed at 0.01 to 10 mg/kg. Patients receiving dose escalation had hepatocellular carcinoma, melanoma, renal cell or head and neck cancer.

Sequencing was performed with immunoSEQ multiplex PCR; in TCRdb, only in-frame clones are kept and a portion is missing. The data show roughly 82,000 clones, with approximately 88% seen just once and approximately 9.1% held by the top ten. Here the sequenced sample was CD4+ or CD8+ T cells sorted from blood, taken in a trial of the OX40 agonist ivuxolimab. The receptor comes from an adult with an advanced solid tumor such as melanoma, head and neck, liver or kidney cancer.

The CDR3: CASLMGGTGTTEAFF. The DNA for the CDR3 is TGTGCCAGCCTGATGGGAGGGACAGGGACCACTGAAGCTTTCTTT. The rearrangement joins TRBV28 to TRBJ1-1; the match to TRBD1 covers 9 bases. Looked up from germline, CDR1 is MDHEN and CDR2 is SYDVKM. This CDR3 is built from 15 residues. V was pared by 8 bases and J by 4 bases, with 11 bases of the junction left unmatched.